This T cell receptor (beta chain) came from a study of T-cell memory formation after mild COVID-19. Overall study findings and caveats: Later expanders leaned toward CD4+, whereas clones contracting from day 15 to 85 were balanced CD4/CD8. The pre-infection memory compartment contained some responding clones, suggesting cross-reactive memory joined. The study found contracting CD4+ clones mainly in CM and EM and contracting CD8+ clones in EMRA.

With regard to this clonotype: Its antigen is as yet unknown.

Looked up from germline, CDR1 is SQVTM and CDR2 is ANQGSEA. Trimming took 7 bases from V and 0 from J; bases not matched to a gene: 3. The CDR3 extends over 13 amino acids. TCRdb redid the calling of the 5' RACE reads with MiXCR, one entry per CDR3 protein. The data show approximately 260,000 distinct CDR3 sequences, about a sixth seen once. J is TRBJ1-5 and V is TRBV29-1; 7 bases agree with TRBD1. The sample was PBMCs or a T cell subset sorted from them (not recorded which). The sequence was collected from a man younger than 35 who had mild COVID-19 (a few samples of this study predate the infection). Cell type and time point are not known. In DNA form, the CDR3 reads TGCAGCGCAGGGGGATATAGCAATCAGCCCCAGCATTTT. Protein sequence: CSAGGYSNQPQHF.